The 17 T cell receptor beta chains below all came from one sample that was sequenced in a study of CD8 T cells in Susac syndrome. The authors reverse transcribed roughly 0.5 to 1 ug RNA with random hexamers. MiXCR was run by TCRdb on the immunoSEQ multiplex PCR reads, yielding one entry per CDR3 protein. The sample consists of roughly 400,000 distinct CDR3 sequences, 75% to 90% of them appearing once. The specimen sequenced was CD8+ T cells from PBMCs. The receptors originated from a human donor with multiple sclerosis.

The chain is built from TRBV5-5 and TRBJ1-1; D might be TRBD1 (5 bases). The CDR3 is 13 amino acids. Trimming cost V 6 bases and J 4 bases, with 13 bases left between them. CDR1 SGHKS and CDR2 YYEKEE come from the germline V gene (reference sequence). The DNA for the CDR3 is TGTGCCAGCACCCCGGGTGGGGGCACTGAAGCTTTCTTT. This sequence encodes CASTPGGGTEAFF.

The gene calls are TRBV11-2 and TRBJ2-3; D gene unclear. The length of the CDR3 is 19 residues. Deletions cut 1 base from V and 2 bases from J, with 22 bases between. Germline CDR1 and CDR2: SGHAT and FQNNGV. The CDR3 reads CASSLGIEGTSIHTDTQYF. Written as DNA, the CDR3 is TGTGCCAGCAGCTTAGGCATCGAAGGAACGTCCATTCACACAGATACGCAGTATTTT.

This clonotype came up a few times. V usage is TRBV25-1 and J usage is TRBJ2-2; tentatively, D is TRBD2 (5 bases). The CDR3 spans 12 residues. The V gene's germline CDR1 is MGHDK and CDR2 SYGVNS. The ends were cut back, 6 bases at V and 7 bases at J, with 9 bases in the middle. CDR3 coding DNA: TGTGCCAGCAGCGTGGAGGACGGGGAGCTGTTTTTT. Amino acid sequence: CASSVEDGELFF.

This chain links TRBV2 with TRBJ1-2, with D tentatively TRBD1 (6 bases). V was pared by 4 bases and J by 0 bases, with 15 bases between. CDR1 SNHLY and CDR2 FYNNEI come from the germline V gene. The CDR3 consists of 16 residues. CDR3 DNA: TGTGCCAGCAGTGCCAACCGGGACATCGCTAACTATGGCTACACCTTC. It codes for CASSANRDIANYGYTF.

CDR3 sequence reads: CASSLEEREGINEQFF. CDR3 in DNA: TGTGCCAGCAGCTTAGAAGAGCGGGAGGGGATCAATGAGCAGTTCTTC. The chain has TRBV7-9 and TRBJ2-1, with 10 bases that match TRBD2. CDR1 and CDR2 (germline): SEHNR, FQNEAQ (reference sequence). Germline trimming cut 1 base from V and 6 bases from J; bases unmatched to any gene: 6. The length of the CDR3 is 16 residues.

The rearrangement uses TRBV28 and TRBJ2-7, with TRBD2 identical over 7 bases. The V and J ends lost 4 bases and 6 bases, in that order; junction bases with no gene match: 12. The CDR3 totals 15 residues. Germline CDR1 and CDR2: MDHEN and SYDVKM. CDR3 sequence: CASSWMWREGSEQYF. For the CDR3, the DNA is TGTGCCAGCAGTTGGATGTGGAGGGAGGGTAGCGAGCAGTACTTC.

The chain joins TRBV5-1 to TRBJ1-1, with D unresolved. This CDR3 spans 15 amino acids. Trimming removed 2 bases from V and 3 bases from J, with 14 bases in between. The germline V gene encodes CDR1 SGHRS and CDR2 YFSETQ. The DNA for the CDR3 is TGCGCCAGCAGCTTCTGGGCCCCTGGCGACACTGAAGCTTTCTTT. This encodes CASSFWAPGDTEAFF.

Only a few counts were recorded for this clonotype. The chain recombines TRBV6-1 with TRBJ2-3; no firm D call. CDR3 length equals 11 residues. Trimming removed 5 bases at V and 10 bases at J, with 10 bases between. Looked up from germline, CDR1 is MNHNS and CDR2 is SASEGT. Here the CDR3 reads CASSFLEAQYF. As DNA, the CDR3 is TGTGCCAGCAGTTTCCTAGAGGCGCAGTATTTT.

This clonotype was observed many times. One end of the junction does not line up with germline, which may come from a read error. The chain joins TRBV4-1 to TRBJ2-2; D possibly corresponds to TRBD2 (5 bases). CDR1 and CDR2 from the germline V gene are MGHRA and YSYEKL. The CDR3 has 12 residues. The CDR3 DNA sequence: TGTGCCAGCAGCCCCGGGGCCGGGGAGCTGTTTTTT. Translating gives CASSPGAGELFF.

The genes are TRBV27 and TRBJ1-2; possible D gene TRBD1, 6 bases. The V end was cut by 5 bases, the J end by 7 bases, with 29 bases between. Germline CDR1 reads MNHEY; CDR2 reads SMNVEV (reference sequence). The CDR3 has 18 residues. The chain's CDR3 is CASSPLIRTEALGGGYTF. CDR3 DNA: TGTGCCAGCAGTCCCTTGATTAGGACAGAAGCCCTTGGGGGTGGCTACACCTTC.

J is TRBJ2-3 and V is TRBV6-6; the D is unclear. The germline gives CDR1 MNHNY, CDR2 SVGAGI (reference sequence). The germline V and J ends were trimmed by 2 bases and 6 bases, with 9 bases remaining between them. CDR3 length: 13 amino acids. The CDR3 region has the DNA TGTGCCAGCAGTTACGTCTCCCGGGATACGCAGTATTTT. Its protein product is CASSYVSRDTQYF.

The CDR3 loop is CAWSGSPGDAYEQYF. CDR3 nucleotide sequence: TGTGCCTGGAGTGGTAGCCCAGGCGACGCCTACGAGCAGTACTTC. This chain links TRBV30 with TRBJ2-7; no clear D. The CDR3 extends over 15 amino acids. Per germline, CDR1 GTSNPN and CDR2 SVGIG (reference sequence). The V gene lost 1 base and the J gene lost 2 bases, with 15 bases spanning the gap.

The chain combines TRBV6-1 with TRBJ2-6; 7 bases are a match to TRBD1. The germline V gene has CDR1 MNHNS and CDR2 SASEGT. J was trimmed by 1 base and V by 1 base; bases with no gene match: 4. The CDR3 runs to 17 residues. CDR3 amino acids: CASSEGDRESGANVLTF. CDR3 in DNA: TGTGCCAGCAGTGAAGGTGACAGGGAATCTGGGGCCAACGTCCTGACTTTC.

The J gene is TRBJ2-7, the V gene TRBV14; D unclear. The germline V gene has CDR1 SGHDN and CDR2 FVKESK. The CDR3 is made up of 14 amino acids. V lost 1 base and J 5 bases, leaving 12 bases between the germline ends. Here the CDR3 reads CASSQGWGPHEQYF. In DNA, the CDR3 is TGTGCCAGCAGCCAAGGATGGGGTCCCCACGAGCAGTACTTC.

The chain is built from TRBV20-1 and TRBJ2-2; D is unclear. The CDR3 has 19 residues. V lost 0 bases to trimming and J lost 2 bases, with 22 bases between them. Germline V lookup: CDR1 DFQATT, CDR2 SNEGSKA (reference sequence). CDR3 bases: TGCAGTGCTAGAGATTTTTCGCCCCGATCTACCCAAAACACCGGGGAGCTGTTTTTT. Residues: CSARDFSPRSTQNTGELFF.

The chain joins TRBV25-1 to TRBJ2-1, with 7 bases identical to TRBD1. The V and J ends lost 0 bases and 0 bases, in that order; junction bases with no gene match: 8. Germline V gene sequence: CDR1 MGHDK, CDR2 SYGVNS. The CDR3 has 18 amino acids. The CDR3 DNA follows: TGTGCCAGCAGTGAATATTATAGGGGGCTCAGCTCCTACAATGAGCAGTTCTTC. It specifies CASSEYYRGLSSYNEQFF.

The chain has TRBV27 and TRBJ1-2, with D maybe TRBD1 (6 bases). CDR1 and CDR2 from the germline V gene are MNHEY and SMNVEV (reference sequence). V was trimmed by 3 bases and J by 3 bases, leaving 11 bases between them. This CDR3 contains 14 residues. The CDR3 DNA reads as TGTGCCAGCAGTTTGGCCGGACAGCACTATGGCTACACCTTC. Its translation is CASSLAGQHYGYTF.